This T cell receptor (beta chain) was observed in a study of blood T cell repertoires in COVID-19. Study background: Italy, Spain and the United States were the sources of the convalescent and acute COVID-19 samples.

Source study methods: Nucleated cell number was recorded as an estimate derived from reference gene primer amplification. Libraries were prepared by immunoSEQ multiplex PCR; TCRdb keeps only in-frame clonotypes and omits some of them. V, J and clone size are those of that table, while D and trimming were read from the DNA. In the table there are around 140,000 clones, more than 60% of which are singletons. Trimming shortened V by 3 bases and J by 5 bases, and 11 bases separated the two germline ends. The CDR3 loop spans 13 amino acids. Per the germline V gene, CDR1 is SGHVS and CDR2 is FQNEAQ. The chain combines TRBV7-8 with TRBJ2-7, with a tentative D call TRBD1 (6 bases). Sequenced: peripheral blood. The clonotype originates from a man over 45 with acute or convalescent COVID-19. The CDR3 sequence is CASSFRGSNEQYF. CDR3 DNA sequence: TGTGCCAGCAGCTTCAGGGGTTCCAACGAGCAGTACTTC.